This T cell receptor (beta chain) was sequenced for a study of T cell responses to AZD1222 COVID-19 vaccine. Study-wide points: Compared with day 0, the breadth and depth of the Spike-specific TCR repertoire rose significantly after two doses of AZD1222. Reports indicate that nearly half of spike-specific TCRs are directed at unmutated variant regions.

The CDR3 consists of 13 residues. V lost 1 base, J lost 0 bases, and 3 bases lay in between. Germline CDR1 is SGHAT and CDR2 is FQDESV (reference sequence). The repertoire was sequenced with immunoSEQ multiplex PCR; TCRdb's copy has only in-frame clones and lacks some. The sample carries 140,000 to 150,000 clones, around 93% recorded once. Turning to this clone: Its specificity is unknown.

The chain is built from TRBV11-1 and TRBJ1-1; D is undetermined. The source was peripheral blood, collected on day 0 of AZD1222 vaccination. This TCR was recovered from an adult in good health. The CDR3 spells CASSLGVNTEAFF. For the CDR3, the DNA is TGTGCCAGCAGCTTAGGGGTGAACACTGAAGCTTTCTTT.